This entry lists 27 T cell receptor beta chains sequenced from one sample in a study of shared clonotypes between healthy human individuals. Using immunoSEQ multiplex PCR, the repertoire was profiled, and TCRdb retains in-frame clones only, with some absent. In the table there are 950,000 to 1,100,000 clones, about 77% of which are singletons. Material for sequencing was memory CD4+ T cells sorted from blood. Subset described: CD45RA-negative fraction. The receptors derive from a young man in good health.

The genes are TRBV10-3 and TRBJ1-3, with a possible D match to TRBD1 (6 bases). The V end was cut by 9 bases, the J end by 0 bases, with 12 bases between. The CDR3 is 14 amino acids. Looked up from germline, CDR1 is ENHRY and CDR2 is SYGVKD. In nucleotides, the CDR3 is TGTGCCATACCGACAGGAGACTCTGGAAACACCATATATTTT. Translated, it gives CAIPTGDSGNTIYF.

The CDR3 protein is CAIKREALNEQFF. DNA of the CDR3: TGTGCCATCAAGCGAGAGGCTCTCAATGAGCAGTTCTTC. This rearrangement joins TRBV10-3 to TRBJ2-1; no firm D call. CDR1 and CDR2 from the germline V gene are ENHRY and SYGVKD. This CDR3 contains 13 residues. V was shortened by 7 bases and J by 6 bases, with 13 bases between the two germline ends.

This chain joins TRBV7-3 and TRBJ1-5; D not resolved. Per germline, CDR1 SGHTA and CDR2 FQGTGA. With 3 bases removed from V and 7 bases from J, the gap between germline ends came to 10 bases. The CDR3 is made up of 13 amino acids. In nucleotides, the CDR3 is TGTGCCAGCAGCTTGGGTGTTGGGCAGCCCCAGCATTTT. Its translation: CASSLGVGQPQHF.

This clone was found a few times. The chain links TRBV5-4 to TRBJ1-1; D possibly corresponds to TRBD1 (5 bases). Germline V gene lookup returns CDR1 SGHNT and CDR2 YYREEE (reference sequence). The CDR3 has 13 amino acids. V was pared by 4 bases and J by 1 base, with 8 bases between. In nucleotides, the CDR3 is TGTGCCAGCAGCCGCAGGGCGAACACTGAAGCTTTCTTT. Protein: CASSRRANTEAFF.

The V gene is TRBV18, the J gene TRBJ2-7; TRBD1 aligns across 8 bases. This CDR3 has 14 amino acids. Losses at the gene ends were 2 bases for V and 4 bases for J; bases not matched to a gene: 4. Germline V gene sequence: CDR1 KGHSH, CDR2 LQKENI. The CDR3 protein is CASSPKQGAYEQYF. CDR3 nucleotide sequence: TGTGCCAGCTCACCAAAGCAGGGGGCTTACGAGCAGTACTTC.

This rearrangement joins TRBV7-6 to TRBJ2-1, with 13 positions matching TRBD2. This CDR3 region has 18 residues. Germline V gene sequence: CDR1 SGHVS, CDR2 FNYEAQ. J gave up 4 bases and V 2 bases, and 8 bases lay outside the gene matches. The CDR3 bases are TGTGCCAGCAGCTTAAGGGGGACTAGCGGGGTCGTTTACAATGAGCAGTTCTTC. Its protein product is CASSLRGTSGVVYNEQFF. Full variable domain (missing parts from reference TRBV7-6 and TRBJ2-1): GAGVSQSPRYKVTKRGQDVALRCDPISGHVSLYWYRQALGQGPEFLTYFNYEAQQDKSGLPNDRFSAERPEGSISTLTIQRTEQRDSAMYRCASSLRGTSGVVYNEQFFGPGTRLTVL.

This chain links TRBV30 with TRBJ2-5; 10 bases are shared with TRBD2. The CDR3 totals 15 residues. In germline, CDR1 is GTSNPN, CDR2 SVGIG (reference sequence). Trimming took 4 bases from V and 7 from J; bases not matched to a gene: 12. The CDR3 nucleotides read TGTGCCTGGACTAGCGGGAGTAATCTGGGGGGGACCCAGTACTTC. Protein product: CAWTSGSNLGGTQYF.

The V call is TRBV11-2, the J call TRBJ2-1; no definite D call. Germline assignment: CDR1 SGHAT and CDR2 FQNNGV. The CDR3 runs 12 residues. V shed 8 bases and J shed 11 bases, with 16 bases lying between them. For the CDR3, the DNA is TGTGCCAGCGGCCCATCGGCGCCCCAGCAGTTCTTC. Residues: CASGPSAPQQFF.

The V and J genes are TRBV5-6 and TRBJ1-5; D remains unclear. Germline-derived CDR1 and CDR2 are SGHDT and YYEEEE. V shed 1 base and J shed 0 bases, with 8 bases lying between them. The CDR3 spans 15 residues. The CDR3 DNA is TGTGCCAGCAGCTTGTGGAAGTATAGCAATCAGCCCCAGCATTTT. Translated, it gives CASSLWKYSNQPQHF.

CDR3 sequence (DNA): TGTGCCAGCTCACCTTTGACAGGGGATCCCAACTATGGCTACACCTTC. It yields the protein CASSPLTGDPNYGYTF. This chain joins TRBV18 and TRBJ1-2, with 8 positions matching TRBD1. Germline values: CDR1 KGHSH, CDR2 LQKENI. The CDR3 covers 16 residues. With 3 bases clipped from V and 2 bases from J, the junction kept 8 bases outside the gene matches.

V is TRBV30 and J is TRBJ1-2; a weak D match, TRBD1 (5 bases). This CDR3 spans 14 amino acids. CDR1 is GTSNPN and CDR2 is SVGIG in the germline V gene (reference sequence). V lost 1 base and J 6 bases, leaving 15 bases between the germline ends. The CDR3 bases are TGTGCCTGGAGTGCCGTAGGGACGGGGGATGGCTACACCTTC. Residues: CAWSAVGTGDGYTF.

CDR3 bases: TGTGCCAGCAGCGGGACAGGGCGTTTGATAGGCGAGCAGTACTTC. It specifies CASSGTGRLIGEQYF. This chain links TRBV9 with TRBJ2-7, with 8 bases identical to TRBD1. V gave up 3 bases and J gave up 6 bases; unmatched junction bases: 11. CDR3 size: 15 residues. The germline V gene has CDR1 SGDLS and CDR2 YYNGEE. The entire variable domain, with the rest obtained from reference TRBV9 and TRBJ2-7, is as follows: DSGVTQTPKHLITATGQRVTLRCSPRSGDLSVYWYQQSLDQGLQFLIQYYNGEERAKGNILERFSAQQFPDLHSELNLSSLELGDSALYFCASSGTGRLIGEQYFGPGTRLTVT.

The CDR3 is CASSDRGLGNTIYF. As DNA, the CDR3 is TGTGCCAGCAGTGACAGGGGCCTCGGAAACACCATATATTTT. The chain has TRBV6-1 and TRBJ1-3; tentatively, D is TRBD1 (6 bases). CDR1 is MNHNS and CDR2 is SASEGT in the germline V gene. The CDR3 length is 14 residues. Trimming took off 3 bases at V and 4 bases at J, with 10 bases between the two ends.

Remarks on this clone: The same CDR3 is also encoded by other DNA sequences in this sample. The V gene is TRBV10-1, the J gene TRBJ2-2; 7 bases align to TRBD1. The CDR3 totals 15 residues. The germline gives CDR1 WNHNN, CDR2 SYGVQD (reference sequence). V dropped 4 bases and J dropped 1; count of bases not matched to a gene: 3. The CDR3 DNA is TGCGCCAGCAGTGCCCGGACAGGGAACACCGGGGAGCTGTTTTTT. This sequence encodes CASSARTGNTGELFF.

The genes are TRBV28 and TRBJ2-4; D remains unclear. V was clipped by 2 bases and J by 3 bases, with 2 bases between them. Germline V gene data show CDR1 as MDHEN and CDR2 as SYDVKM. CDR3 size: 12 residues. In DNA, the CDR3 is TGTGCCAGCAGTTTAAACAAAAACATTCAGTACTTC. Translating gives CASSLNKNIQYF.

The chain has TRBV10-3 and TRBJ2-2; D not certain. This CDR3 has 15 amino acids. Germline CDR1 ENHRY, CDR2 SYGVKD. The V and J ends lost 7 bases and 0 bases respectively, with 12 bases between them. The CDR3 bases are TGTGCCATCACTGAAGACACCTCGAACACCGGGGAGCTGTTTTTT. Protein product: CAITEDTSNTGELFF.

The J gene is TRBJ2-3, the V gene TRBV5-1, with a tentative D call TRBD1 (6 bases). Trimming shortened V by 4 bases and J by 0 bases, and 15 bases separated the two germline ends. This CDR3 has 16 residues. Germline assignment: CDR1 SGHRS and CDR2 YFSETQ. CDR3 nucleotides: TGCGCCAGCAGCAGATCCGGGACAACTAGCACAGATACGCAGTATTTT. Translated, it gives CASSRSGTTSTDTQYF.

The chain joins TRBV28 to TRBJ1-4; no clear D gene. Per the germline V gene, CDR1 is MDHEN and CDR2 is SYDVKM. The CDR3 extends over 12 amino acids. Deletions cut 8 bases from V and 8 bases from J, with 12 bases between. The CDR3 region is CASRPLREKLFF. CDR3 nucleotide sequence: TGTGCCAGCCGGCCCTTACGCGAAAAACTGTTTTTT.

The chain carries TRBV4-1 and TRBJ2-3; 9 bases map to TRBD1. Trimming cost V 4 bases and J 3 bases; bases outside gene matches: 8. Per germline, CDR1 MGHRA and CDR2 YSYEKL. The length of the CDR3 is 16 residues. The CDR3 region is CASSPGRDRVTDTQYF. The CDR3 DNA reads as TGCGCCAGCAGCCCCGGCCGGGACAGGGTGACAGATACGCAGTATTTT.

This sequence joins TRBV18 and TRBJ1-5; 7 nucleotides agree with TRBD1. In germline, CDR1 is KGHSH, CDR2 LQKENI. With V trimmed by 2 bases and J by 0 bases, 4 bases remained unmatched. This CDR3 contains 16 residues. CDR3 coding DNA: TGTGCCAGCTCACCAGCTGGGACAGCTAGCAATCAGCCCCAGCATTTT. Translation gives CASSPAGTASNQPQHF.

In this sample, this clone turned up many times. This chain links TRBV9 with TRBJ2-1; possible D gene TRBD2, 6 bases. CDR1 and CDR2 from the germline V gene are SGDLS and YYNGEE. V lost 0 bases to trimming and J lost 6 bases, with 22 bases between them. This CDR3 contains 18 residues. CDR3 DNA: TGTGCCAGCAGCGTAGGCGGGGTTGCGGGACCACAAAGCAATGAGCAGTTCTTC. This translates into CASSVGGVAGPQSNEQFF.

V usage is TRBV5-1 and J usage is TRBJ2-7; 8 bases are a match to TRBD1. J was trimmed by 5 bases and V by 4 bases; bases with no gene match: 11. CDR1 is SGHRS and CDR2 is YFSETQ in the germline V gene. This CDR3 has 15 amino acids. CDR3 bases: TGCGCCAGCAGCCACGGACAGGGAGTTTACAACGAGCAGTACTTC. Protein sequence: CASSHGQGVYNEQYF.

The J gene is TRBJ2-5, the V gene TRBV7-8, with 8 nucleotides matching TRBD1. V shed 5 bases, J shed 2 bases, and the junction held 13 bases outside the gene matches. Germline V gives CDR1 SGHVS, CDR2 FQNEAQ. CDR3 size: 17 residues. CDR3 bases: TGTGCCAGCAGCCCATCCTTTGGGGACAGGATTCAAGAGACCCAGTACTTC. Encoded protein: CASSPSFGDRIQETQYF.

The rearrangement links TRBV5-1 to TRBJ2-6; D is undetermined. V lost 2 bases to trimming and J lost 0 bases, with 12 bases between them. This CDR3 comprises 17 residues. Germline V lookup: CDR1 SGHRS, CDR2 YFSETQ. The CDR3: CASSLGGVNSGANVLTF. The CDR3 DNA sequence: TGCGCCAGCAGCTTAGGTGGGGTCAACTCTGGGGCCAACGTCCTGACTTTC.

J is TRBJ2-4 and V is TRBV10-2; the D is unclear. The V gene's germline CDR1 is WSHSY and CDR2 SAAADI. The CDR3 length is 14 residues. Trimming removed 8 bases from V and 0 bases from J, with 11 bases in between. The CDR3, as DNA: TGCGCCAGCCTCGACGGATTAGCCAAAAACATTCAGTACTTC. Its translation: CASLDGLAKNIQYF.

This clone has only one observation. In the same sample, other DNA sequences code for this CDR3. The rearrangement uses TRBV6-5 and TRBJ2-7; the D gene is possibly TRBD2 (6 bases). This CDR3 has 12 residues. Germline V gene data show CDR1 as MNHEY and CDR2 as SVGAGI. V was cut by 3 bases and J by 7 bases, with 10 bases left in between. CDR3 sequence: CASSYGGGEQYF. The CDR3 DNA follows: TGTGCCAGCAGTTATGGGGGAGGAGAGCAGTACTTC.

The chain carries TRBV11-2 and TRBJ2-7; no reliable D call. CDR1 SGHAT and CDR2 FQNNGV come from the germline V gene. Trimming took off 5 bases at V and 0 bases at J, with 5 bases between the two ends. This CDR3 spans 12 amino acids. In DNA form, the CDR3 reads TGTGCCAGCAGCACGTACTCCTACGAGCAGTACTTC. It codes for CASSTYSYEQYF.